The 18 T cell receptor beta chains given below trace back to one sample, sequenced in a study of T-cell reconstitution after alpha-beta-depleted transplantation in children. A library of TCRbeta sequences, prepared with unique molecular identifiers, was generated. TCRdb reprocessed the PCR reads with MiXCR, giving one entry per CDR3 protein. The sample includes 90,000 to 130,000 distinct CDR3 sequences, 10% of them seen just once. The starting material was PBMCs from the stem cell graft donor, obtained from the stem cell graft. The receptors shown here come from a human donor who donated a stem cell graft to a child with acute lymphoblastic leukemia.

This clonotype was counted ten times or more. The chain's CDR3 is CASGKNNRATGELFF. Written as DNA, the CDR3 is TGTGCCAGCGGCAAGAATAACAGGGCGACCGGGGAGCTGTTTTTT. The genes are TRBV6-1 and TRBJ2-2; TRBD1 might be the D (6 bases). Germline CDR1 and CDR2: MNHNS and SASEGT. This CDR3 region has 15 residues. The V end was cut by 8 bases, the J end by 5 bases, with 18 bases between.

Many counts were recorded for this clonotype. This chain joins TRBV20-1 and TRBJ1-4, with a possible D match to TRBD1 (5 bases). Germline CDR1 is DFQATT and CDR2 is SNEGSKA (reference sequence). This CDR3 is built from 13 residues. Deletions cut 3 bases from V and 7 bases from J, with 12 bases between. The CDR3 region is CSASVAGGEKLFF. The CDR3 region has the DNA TGCAGTGCTAGTGTGGCGGGGGGTGAAAAACTGTTTTTT.

The CDR3 protein is CASRAGQGGTEAFF. Here the CDR3 DNA reads TGTGCCAGTAGGGCGGGACAGGGTGGCACTGAAGCTTTCTTT. V gene TRBV19 combines with J gene TRBJ1-1, with 9 bases that match TRBD1. The CDR3 consists of 14 residues. The V gene's germline CDR1 is LNHDA and CDR2 SQIVND (reference sequence). V lost 6 bases and J lost 4; bases outside the gene matches: 6.

At least ten counts were recorded for this clonotype. CDR3 sequence: CASSTGRGGSNQPQHF. The CDR3 DNA reads TGTGCCAGCAGCACGGGACGGGGGGGAAGCAATCAGCCCCAGCATTTT. The chain is built from TRBV7-9 and TRBJ1-5, with D tentatively TRBD1 (5 bases). The CDR3 loop spans 16 amino acids. V gave up 5 bases and J gave up 1 base, with 15 bases separating them. CDR1 SEHNR and CDR2 FQNEAQ come from the germline V gene (reference sequence).

This clonotype was detected many times. CDR3 protein: CSVGGLAGYNEQFF. In nucleotides, the CDR3 is TGCAGCGTTGGCGGACTAGCGGGTTACAATGAGCAGTTCTTC. The chain joins TRBV29-1 to TRBJ2-1; 11 bases map to TRBD2. Trimming cost V 4 bases and J 4 bases; bases outside gene matches: 3. This CDR3 comprises 14 residues. The germline V gene encodes CDR1 SQVTM and CDR2 ANQGSEA.

This clonotype came up many times. The chain recombines TRBV25-1 with TRBJ1-2; D perhaps matches TRBD1 (6 bases). The CDR3 is made up of 16 amino acids. The ends were cut back, 3 bases at V and 8 bases at J, with 22 bases in the middle. Germline V gives CDR1 MGHDK, CDR2 SYGVNS. This CDR3 is CASSEQDSLPFFGYTF. As DNA, the CDR3 is TGTGCCAGCAGTGAGCAGGACAGTCTTCCTTTTTTCGGCTACACCTTC.

The genes are TRBV9 and TRBJ1-3, with D maybe TRBD1 (5 bases). Trimming took 0 bases from V and 3 from J, leaving 13 bases between them. Germline-derived CDR1 and CDR2 are SGDLS and YYNGEE. The CDR3 is 16 amino acids. The CDR3 sequence is CASSVGPGENGNTIYF. The CDR3 DNA is TGTGCCAGCAGCGTAGGTCCGGGGGAGAATGGAAACACCATATATTTT.

There are many counts of this clonotype. The rearrangement uses TRBV12-3 or TRBV12-4 and TRBJ2-7; TRBD2 matches at 13 bases. The CDR3 has 14 amino acids. The trim removed 5 bases at V and 5 bases at J, leaving 3 bases unmatched. The CDR3 loop is CASSRLAGGNEQYF. The CDR3 DNA follows: TGTGCCAGCAGTAGACTAGCGGGGGGCAACGAGCAGTACTTC.

This clonotype has at least ten counts. The chain is built from TRBV4-1 and TRBJ2-5; 7 nucleotides match TRBD2. Germline CDR1 MGHRA, CDR2 YSYEKL. There are 13 residues in the CDR3. The V segment lost 4 bases and the J segment 5 bases; nucleotides outside the gene matches: 4. In DNA, the CDR3 is TGCGCCAGCAGCCCCGTGGGGGGGGAGACCCAGTACTTC. This codes for CASSPVGGETQYF.

This clonotype was counted at least ten times. The V call is TRBV20-1, the J call TRBJ2-7, with TRBD1 matching 9 bases. V gave up 1 base and J gave up 3 bases; unmatched junction bases: 7. There are 15 residues in the CDR3. The germline CDR1 and CDR2 sequences are DFQATT and SNEGSKA (reference sequence). The CDR3 reads CSARVRDRAIYEQYF. CDR3 DNA sequence: TGCAGTGCTAGAGTGAGGGACAGGGCCATCTACGAGCAGTACTTC.

The chain joins TRBV15 to TRBJ2-7; the D gene is possibly TRBD2 (5 bases). The V end lost 3 bases, the J end lost 4 bases, and 7 bases lay between the germline ends. CDR3 length: 12 amino acids. Looked up from germline, CDR1 is LNHNV and CDR2 is YYDKDF (reference sequence). CDR3 nucleotide sequence: TGTGCCACCAGCAGTGGAGGTTACGAGCAGTACTTC. Its translation is CATSSGGYEQYF.

This clonotype was counted ten times or more. V usage is TRBV20-1 and J usage is TRBJ1-5; 7 nucleotides align to TRBD1. Germline-derived CDR1 and CDR2 are DFQATT and SNEGSKA (reference sequence). The V and J ends lost 8 bases and 2 bases, in that order; junction bases with no gene match: 3. This CDR3 has 12 amino acids. In nucleotides, the CDR3 is TGCAGTAGTGGACAGGGCAATCAGCCCCAGCATTTT. It yields the protein CSSGQGNQPQHF.

This clonotype was observed many times. The rearrangement uses TRBV7-2 and TRBJ2-7; 8 bases are a match to TRBD2. J was trimmed by 3 bases and V by 6 bases; bases with no gene match: 16. This CDR3 comprises 17 residues. The germline gives CDR1 SGHTA, CDR2 FQGNSA. The CDR3 DNA follows: TGTGCCAGCAGACAACCCGGTGGAGCGGGAGTAGTCTACGAGCAGTACTTC. This codes for CASRQPGGAGVVYEQYF.

This clonotype was detected many times. The J gene is TRBJ2-5, the V gene TRBV5-1, with D possibly being TRBD1 (6 bases). V dropped 4 bases and J dropped 7 bases, with 20 bases sitting between them. CDR1 is SGHRS and CDR2 is YFSETQ in the germline V gene. The CDR3 length is 15 residues. The CDR3 nucleotides are TGCGCCAGCAGCAGGAGTCCGGGACAAGATGGGACCCAGTACTTC. Translating it yields CASSRSPGQDGTQYF.

The table lists this clonotype with many counts. This chain joins TRBV5-1 and TRBJ2-3; D is unclear. Germline CDR1 SGHRS, CDR2 YFSETQ. The length of the CDR3 is 16 residues. V lost 4 bases and J lost 3, with 18 bases in between. CDR3 amino acids: CASSHQPQTRTDTQYF. CDR3 sequence (DNA): TGCGCCAGCAGCCACCAGCCTCAAACGAGAACAGATACGCAGTATTTT.

This clonotype was seen at least ten times. DNA of the CDR3: TGTGCCAGCTCACTGACAGGGACGGATCGTATTACGAACACTGAAGCTTTCTTT. Residues: CASSLTGTDRITNTEAFF. The V gene is TRBV18, the J gene TRBJ1-1, with 7 bases aligning to TRBD1. CDR1 KGHSH and CDR2 LQKENI come from the germline V gene. This CDR3 contains 18 residues. Trimming removed 4 bases from V and 1 base from J; junction bases left unmatched: 15.

This clonotype was seen repeatedly, ten times or more. The chain carries TRBV5-1 and TRBJ2-3, with D unresolved. Looked up from germline, CDR1 is SGHRS and CDR2 is YFSETQ. The germline V and J ends were trimmed by 4 bases and 5 bases, with 8 bases remaining between them. The CDR3 has 12 residues. The CDR3 spells CASSLNRDTQYF. In DNA form, the CDR3 reads TGCGCCAGCAGCCTCAATAGAGATACGCAGTATTTT.

There are many counts of this clonotype. The chain carries TRBV7-9 and TRBJ2-1; D is unclear. The CDR3 sequence is 14 residues long. Trimming left V 5 bases short and J 5 bases short, with 13 bases between. Germline V lookup: CDR1 SEHNR, CDR2 FQNEAQ (reference sequence). The CDR3 region has the DNA TGTGCCAGCAGCCTCAATACTCGACACAATGAGCAGTTCTTC. This encodes CASSLNTRHNEQFF.